This T cell receptor (beta chain) was captured in a study of blood T cell repertoires in COVID-19. Study overall: From the United States, Italy and Spain came samples of acute and convalescent COVID-19. Nucleic acid was either cDNA or gDNA, and it came from T cells, B-cell-depleted T cells, or PBMCs.

In the authors' methods: Estimates of nucleated cell counts were drawn from the amplification of reference gene primers. Sequencing used immunoSEQ multiplex PCR; TCRdb keeps in-frame clones, though not all of them. V and J calls plus clone size are reproduced from that table; the DNA served to infer D and trimming. The table lists about 210,000 clones, 80% to 90% of them singletons. Germline V gene lookup returns CDR1 MGHRA and CDR2 YSYEKL. V lost 1 base and J lost 3, with 19 bases in between. The CDR3 length is 17 residues. This TCR came from a woman aged 40 to 50 with active or convalescent COVID-19. The sequencing input was peripheral blood. The rearrangement uses TRBV4-1 and TRBJ2-7, with D maybe TRBD2 (6 bases). The CDR3 is CASSQVEAGGSYYEQYF. CDR3 DNA: TGCGCCAGCAGCCAAGTCGAAGCGGGTGGATCCTACTACGAGCAGTACTTC.